These T cell receptor beta chains were read from a single sample in a study of blood T cell repertoires in COVID-19. Generated by immunoSEQ multiplex PCR, the TCRdb table keeps only in-frame clones and is missing some. The table has approximately 69,000 clones, around 90% seen once. Source material: peripheral blood. These TCRs come from a man aged 45-60 years with acute or convalescent COVID-19. CDR3s include the opening cysteine and the closing phenylalanine or tryptophan. The D gene is left open where the match is weak. Where a row states a size, it is once, few, many or the class of an expanded clone; other rows omit it.

NA	TRBV27	TRBJ2-5	NA	15	TGTGCCAGCAGTTTAAGCACAGGGACACAAGAGACCCAGTACTTC	CASSLSTGTQETQYF
NA	TRBV3-1/TRBV3-2	TRBJ1-3	NA	15	TGTGCCAGCAGCCGCTCGGGGCAGGGGGGAAACACCATATATTTT	CASSRSGQGGNTIYF
NA	TRBV12-3/TRBV12-4	TRBJ2-5	TRBD1	12	TGTGCCAGCAGTTGGGACAGGCGGACCCAGTACTTC	CASSWDRRTQYF
NA	TRBV5-1	TRBJ2-3	TRBD1	18	TGCGCCAGCAGCTGGCCGGAAGGGGGACAGGGGAGGACAGATACGCAGTATTTT	CASSWPEGGQGRTDTQYF
NA	TRBV30	TRBJ1-2	NA	12	TGTGCCTGGAGTCTCCAGGGTCAAGGCTACACCTTC	CAWSLQGQGYTF
NA	TRBV18	TRBJ1-1	TRBD1	15	TGTGCCAGCTCACGAGCCGGGACAGAGAACACTGAAGCTTTCTTT	CASSRAGTENTEAFF
NA	TRBV30	TRBJ1-3	NA	12	TGTGCCTGGAGTGCGGGTGGAAACACCATATATTTT	CAWSAGGNTIYF
NA	TRBV7-9	TRBJ2-1	TRBD1	13	TGTGCCAGCAGCCCACAGGGGGCAGGTGAGCAGTTCTTC	CASSPQGAGEQFF
NA	TRBV2	TRBJ1-5	NA	15	TGTGCCAGCACTTTTCAGGGTTTGAGCAATCAGCCCCAGCATTTT	CASTFQGLSNQPQHF
NA	TRBV28	TRBJ1-6	TRBD1	15	TGTGCCAGCAGGACTCCGGGACAGGGGGATTCACCCCTCCACTTT	CASRTPGQGDSPLHF
NA	TRBV5-6	TRBJ2-1	TRBD2	12	TGTGCCAGCAGGGCGGGGGTGGCTGAGCAGTTCTTC	CASRAGVAEQFF
NA	TRBV19	TRBJ2-1	NA	20	TGTGCCAGTAGTAGCTTGGACAGCTTAGACCGACCGAGCTCCTACAATGAGCAGTTCTTC	CASSSLDSLDRPSSYNEQFF
NA	TRBV18	TRBJ2-2	NA	19	TGTGCCAGCTCACCACCAAGGATCTCAGGGGTTGCGAACACCGGGGAGCTGTTTTTT	CASSPPRISGVANTGELFF
NA	TRBV19	TRBJ1-1	NA	14	TGTGCCAGTACCTTCCTTGGGGAGGGCACTGAAGCTTTCTTT	CASTFLGEGTEAFF
NA	TRBV7-3	TRBJ2-7	NA	15	TGTGCCAGCAGCTTCCGCAGGGCGGCACCCTACGAGCAGTACTTC	CASSFRRAAPYEQYF
NA	TRBV30	TRBJ2-7	NA	13	TGTGCCTGGAGATTCCCAGGGATGGCCGAGCAGTACTTC	CAWRFPGMAEQYF
NA	TRBV29-1	TRBJ1-2	NA	13	TGCAGCGCCGCGGGGGACCACTTCTATGGCTACACCTTC	CSAAGDHFYGYTF
NA	TRBV27	TRBJ2-7	TRBD1	14	TGTGCCAGCAGTTCCCAACAGGGGTTCCACGAGCAGTACTTC	CASSSQQGFHEQYF
few	TRBV11-1	TRBJ2-3	TRBD2	15	TGTGCCAGCAGCTTGACTAGCGGGTTCACAGATACGCAGTATTTT	CASSLTSGFTDTQYF
NA	TRBV5-6	TRBJ1-1	NA	12	TGTGCCAGCAGCCTCTTACGGGCTGAAGCTTTCTTT	CASSLLRAEAFF
NA	TRBV12-3/TRBV12-4	TRBJ2-1	TRBD2	13	TGTGCCAGCACCTTTGGACTAGCGGGGGTCCAATTCTTC	CASTFGLAGVQFF
NA	TRBV5-6	TRBJ2-6	TRBD1	17	TGTGCCAGCAGCTTCGGGACAGGGATATCTGGGGCCAACGTCCTGACTTTC	CASSFGTGISGANVLTF
NA	TRBV4-2	TRBJ1-5	NA	15	TGTGCCAGCAGCCAAGTTCAGGGGAGCAATCAGCCCCAGCATTTT	CASSQVQGSNQPQHF
few	TRBV19	TRBJ1-3	NA	17	TGTGCCAGTACCAACCGGGAGACACACCACACTTTAAACACCATATATTTT	CASTNRETHHTLNTIYF
NA	TRBV27	TRBJ1-2	NA	13	TGTGCCAGCAGTTCAGACAGAGACTATGGCTACACCTTC	CASSSDRDYGYTF
NA	TRBV5-1	TRBJ2-1	TRBD2	15	TGCGCCAGCAGCTTCGGGACTAGCGGGGGGATTGAGCAGTTCTTC	CASSFGTSGGIEQFF
NA	TRBV6-5	TRBJ1-2	TRBD1	15	TGTGCCAGCAGGCTAGGGACAGGGGGTTTCTATGGCTACACCTTC	CASRLGTGGFYGYTF
NA	TRBV7-9	TRBJ1-1	TRBD1	16	TGTGCCAGCAGCTTAAGTTTCGGGACAGCAAACACTGAAGCTTTCTTT	CASSLSFGTANTEAFF
NA	TRBV2	TRBJ1-6	TRBD1	14	TGTGCCAGCAGGGACAGGGTAGGAAATTCACCCCTCCACTTT	CASRDRVGNSPLHF